This entry lists 7 T cell receptor beta chains sequenced from one sample in a study of blood T cell repertoires in COVID-19. Measured with immunoSEQ multiplex PCR; TCRdb has only the in-frame clones, and not every one. The table shows some 490,000 clones, with about nine tenths occurring only once. The sequencing input was PBMCs or T cells enriched from blood (not recorded which). The receptors stem from a woman between 55 and 75 years old who had recovered from COVID-19.

The rearrangement uses TRBV7-9 and TRBJ1-5; 7 bases fit TRBD1. The length of the CDR3 is 15 residues. The germline V gene encodes CDR1 SEHNR and CDR2 FQNEAQ (reference sequence). With 5 bases clipped from V and 3 bases from J, the junction kept 7 bases outside the gene matches. The CDR3 bases are TGTGCCAGCAGCCCCATGGGACAGTCCAATCAGCCCCAGCATTTT. Translating gives CASSPMGQSNQPQHF.

This chain uses TRBV2 with TRBJ2-1, with 7 bases aligning to TRBD1. The CDR3 is 14 amino acids. The germline V gene encodes CDR1 SNHLY and CDR2 FYNNEI. V gave up 5 bases and J gave up 9 bases; unmatched junction bases: 10. The CDR3 region is CASSTGVGVGEQFF. The CDR3 nucleotides read TGTGCCAGCAGTACAGGGGTCGGTGTCGGTGAGCAGTTCTTC.

The chain recombines TRBV4-1 with TRBJ1-2; 8 nucleotides align to TRBD1. The CDR3 runs 16 residues. Germline V gene lookup returns CDR1 MGHRA and CDR2 YSYEKL. V gave up 2 bases and J gave up 8 bases; unmatched junction bases: 13. The CDR3 sequence is CASSQTRTGMVWGYTF. CDR3 in DNA: TGCGCCAGCAGCCAAACGCGGACAGGGATGGTTTGGGGCTACACCTTC.

The J gene is TRBJ2-2, the V gene TRBV6-5, with D unclear. V dropped 5 bases and J dropped 3 bases, with 13 bases sitting between them. Germline CDR1 reads MNHEY; CDR2 reads SVGAGI. The CDR3 has 15 amino acids. The CDR3 coding sequence is TGTGCCAGCAGTCCCATCGTGACACACACCGGGGAGCTGTTTTTT. Residues: CASSPIVTHTGELFF.

Turning to this clone: This specimen includes other DNA sequences encoding the same CDR3. The chain uses TRBV12-3 or TRBV12-4 and TRBJ2-1; D ambiguous. This CDR3 is 11 amino acids long. Trimming took 2 bases from V and 7 from J, leaving 3 bases between them. The CDR3, as DNA: TGTGCCAGCAGTTTACGGAATGAGCAGTTCTTC. It codes for CASSLRNEQFF.

Only one count was recorded for this clone. V is TRBV10-3 and J is TRBJ1-4; unclear D gene. The CDR3 consists of 12 residues. Trimming stripped 8 bases from V and 2 bases from J, with 6 bases between. The germline gives CDR1 ENHRY, CDR2 SYGVKD. The CDR3: CAIGQTNEKLFF. DNA for the CDR3: TGTGCCATCGGCCAGACTAATGAAAAACTGTTTTTT.

This clone was observed once. The gene calls are TRBV5-4 and TRBJ1-2, with TRBD1 identical over 7 bases. Per the germline V gene, CDR1 is SGHNT and CDR2 is YYREEE (reference sequence). This CDR3 has 15 amino acids. V lost 4 bases and J lost 8; bases outside the gene matches: 14. The CDR3 sequence: CASSRDNRGGEGYTF. DNA for the CDR3: TGTGCCAGCAGCCGAGACAACAGGGGTGGAGAAGGCTACACCTTC.